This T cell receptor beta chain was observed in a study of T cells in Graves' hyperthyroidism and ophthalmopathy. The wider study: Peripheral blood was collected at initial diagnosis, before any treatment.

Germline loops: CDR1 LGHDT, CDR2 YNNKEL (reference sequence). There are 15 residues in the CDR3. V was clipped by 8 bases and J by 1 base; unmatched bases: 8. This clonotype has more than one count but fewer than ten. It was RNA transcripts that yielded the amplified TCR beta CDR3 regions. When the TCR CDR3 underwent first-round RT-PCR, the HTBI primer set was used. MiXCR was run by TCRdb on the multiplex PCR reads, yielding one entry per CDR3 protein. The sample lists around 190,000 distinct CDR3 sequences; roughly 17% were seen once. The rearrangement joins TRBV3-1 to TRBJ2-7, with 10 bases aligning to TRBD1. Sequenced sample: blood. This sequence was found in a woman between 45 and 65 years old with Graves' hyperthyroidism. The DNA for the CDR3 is TGTGCCAGCCAATGGGGACAGGGGATTTCCTACGAGCAGTACTTC. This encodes CASQWGQGISYEQYF.